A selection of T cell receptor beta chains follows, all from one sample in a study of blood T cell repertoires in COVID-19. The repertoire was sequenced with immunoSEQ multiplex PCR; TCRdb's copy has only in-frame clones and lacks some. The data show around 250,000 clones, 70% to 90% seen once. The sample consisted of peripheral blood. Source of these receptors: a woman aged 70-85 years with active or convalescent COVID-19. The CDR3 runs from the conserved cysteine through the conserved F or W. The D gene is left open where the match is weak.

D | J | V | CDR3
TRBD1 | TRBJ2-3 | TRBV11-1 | CASSSRQGALTDTQYF
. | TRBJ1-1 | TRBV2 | CASSLSAFF
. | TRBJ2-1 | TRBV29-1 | CSVWEVLREQFF
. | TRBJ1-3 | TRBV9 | CASSGGRNTIYF
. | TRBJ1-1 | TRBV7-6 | CASSRRTVKFNTEAFF
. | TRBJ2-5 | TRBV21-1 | CASSKGDRVKETQYF
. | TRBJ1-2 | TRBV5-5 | CASSLDRANFYGYTF
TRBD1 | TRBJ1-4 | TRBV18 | CASSLNRGGTREKLFF
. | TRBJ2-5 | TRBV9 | CASDHAGTQYF
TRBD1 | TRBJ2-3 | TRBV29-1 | CSVKGPGTGVGTDTQYF
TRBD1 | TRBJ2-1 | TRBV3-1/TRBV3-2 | CASSQARTGLADNEQFF
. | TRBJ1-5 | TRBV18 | CASSRGSDQPQHF
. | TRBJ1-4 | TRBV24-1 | CATSGGQEEKLFF
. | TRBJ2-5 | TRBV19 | CASSPLRGWKTQYF
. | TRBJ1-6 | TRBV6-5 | CASSYQGGSSPLHF
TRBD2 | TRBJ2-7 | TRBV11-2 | CASGLAGGPYEQYF
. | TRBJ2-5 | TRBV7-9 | CASSLDGRGQETQYF
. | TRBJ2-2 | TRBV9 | CASSVRSANTGELFF
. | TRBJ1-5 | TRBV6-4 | CASSEREDQPQHF
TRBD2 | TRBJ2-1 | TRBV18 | CASATSASSYNEQFF
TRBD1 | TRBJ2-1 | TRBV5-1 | CASSSGTGNHNEQFF
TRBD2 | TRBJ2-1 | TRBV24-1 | CATSGLAVGDNEQFF
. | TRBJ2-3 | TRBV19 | CASSIPGLRDTQYF
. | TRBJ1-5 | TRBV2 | CASRLDAGYQPQHF
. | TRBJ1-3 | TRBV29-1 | CSLRSGNTIYF
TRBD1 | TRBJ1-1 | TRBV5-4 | CASSRRQGGNTEAFF
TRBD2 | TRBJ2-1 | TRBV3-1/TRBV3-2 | CASSQAPRGGLDNEQFF
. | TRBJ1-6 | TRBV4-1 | CASALLPGALGSYNSPLHF
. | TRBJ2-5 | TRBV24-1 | CATGGAFETQYF
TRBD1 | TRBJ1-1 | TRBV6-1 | CASSERQGGTEAFF
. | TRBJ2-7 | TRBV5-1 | CASSLDITSQGEQYF
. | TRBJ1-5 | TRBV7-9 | CASSHRDQPQHF
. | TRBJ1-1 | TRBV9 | CASSAGFPNTEAFF
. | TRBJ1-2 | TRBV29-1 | CSVARDYGYTF
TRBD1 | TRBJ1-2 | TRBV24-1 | CATSDPGQGNGYTF
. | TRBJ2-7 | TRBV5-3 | CARSAEQGSYEQYF
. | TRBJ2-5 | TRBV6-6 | CASSRSGTPQETQYF